These T cell receptor beta chains were read from a single sample in a study of cytomegalovirus exposure and HLA in healthy donors. Using immunoSEQ multiplex PCR, the repertoire was profiled, and TCRdb retains in-frame clones only, with some absent. The table shows 150,000 to 200,000 clones, with roughly 80% occurring only once. The sequenced sample was PBMCs. Every receptor here comes from a woman aged 45-59 years in good health and CMV-seronegative. The CDR3 runs from the conserved cysteine through the conserved F or W. Each record gives: CDR3 DNA, CDR3 protein, V gene, D gene, clone size, J gene. D genes are given only for firm matches. A row's size may be missing; if present it is once, few, many or a size class.

TGTGCCAGCAGTTTAGTAGCGGTTCCTGGGCACATTCAGTACTTC,CASSLVAVPGHIQYF,TRBV28,NA,NA,TRBJ2-4
TGTGCCAGCAGTGTCAGTCAGCCCCAGCATTTT,CASSVSQPQHF,TRBV6-1,NA,NA,TRBJ1-5
TGTGCCAGCAGCTTACCATACCCCACAGGGGTGATCGAGCAGTACTTC,CASSLPYPTGVIEQYF,TRBV28,TRBD1,NA,TRBJ2-7
TGTGCCAGCAGCTTCCGGTGGGGGGAGCTGTTTTTT,CASSFRWGELFF,TRBV11-2,NA,few,TRBJ2-2
TGTGCCACCAGCAGAGAGGGCGCCAGCTTCTATGGCTACACCTTC,CATSREGASFYGYTF,TRBV15,NA,once,TRBJ1-2
TGTGCTAGTGGTTTGAATACAGGGATGAAAGAAGGAGAGACCCAGTACTTC,CASGLNTGMKEGETQYF,TRBV12-5,NA,once,TRBJ2-5
TGTGCCAGCAGTCTAGACAGGGGACGCGCTTTCTTT,CASSLDRGRAFF,TRBV6-5,TRBD1,NA,TRBJ1-1
TGTGCCAGTAGGACGGACAGGGGATCCTACAATGAGCAGTTCTTC,CASRTDRGSYNEQFF,TRBV19,TRBD1,NA,TRBJ2-1
TGTGCCAGCAGCTTGATCAGGGCGCTAACTAATGAAAAACTGTTTTTT,CASSLIRALTNEKLFF,TRBV5-6,NA,once,TRBJ1-4
TGTGCCAGCAGTCGACTAGCAGTAGATACGCAGTATTTT,CASSRLAVDTQYF,TRBV27,TRBD2,NA,TRBJ2-3
TGTGCCAGCTATGGGGGACAGGGGGCGACTCACTATGGCTACACCTTC,CASYGGQGATHYGYTF,TRBV9,TRBD1,NA,TRBJ1-2
TGTGCCAGTAGTATGGGTCAAGGGGCTCGAAATGAAAAACTGTTTTTT,CASSMGQGARNEKLFF,TRBV19,NA,NA,TRBJ1-4
TGCGCCAGCTCCCCGGGGGACCACAGAAAGAATCAGCCCCAGCATTTT,CASSPGDHRKNQPQHF,TRBV5-1,NA,once,TRBJ1-5
TGTGCCAGCAGTTTCATCGACAGGGTCACTGAAGCTTTCTTT,CASSFIDRVTEAFF,TRBV5-6,TRBD1,NA,TRBJ1-1
TGTGCCAGCTCACGTCTAATGGGGGCAAGCTCTGGAAACACCATATATTTT,CASSRLMGASSGNTIYF,TRBV18,NA,NA,TRBJ1-3
TGCGCCAGCGGGGCGGGAGGGGGCGAGCAGTACTTC,CASGAGGGEQYF,TRBV5-1,TRBD2,NA,TRBJ2-7
TGTGCCAGCAGTCGTACTCGTCCTAGCGGGAGATCTGGGGCCAACGTCCTGACTTTC,CASSRTRPSGRSGANVLTF,TRBV28,TRBD2,NA,TRBJ2-6
TGTGCCAGCGGTAGACCGGGACAGACGGAGGATGGCTACACCTTC,CASGRPGQTEDGYTF,TRBV6-1,TRBD1,NA,TRBJ1-2
TGCGCCAGCAGCCAATTTGTAAGCGCGGCGAACACCATATATTTT,CASSQFVSAANTIYF,TRBV4-3,NA,NA,TRBJ1-3
TGCGCCAGCAGCCAAGATCGGGGGACAGAGACTGAAGCTTTCTTT,CASSQDRGTETEAFF,TRBV4-3,TRBD1,NA,TRBJ1-1
TGTGCCAGCAGCTTAGAGGGGCCAGATACGCAGTATTTT,CASSLEGPDTQYF,TRBV11-2,NA,NA,TRBJ2-3
TGTGCCAGCAGCTTGACAGGGCTGAATGAAAAACTGTTTTTT,CASSLTGLNEKLFF,TRBV2,TRBD1,NA,TRBJ1-4
TGTGCCAGCAGCTCTGGGCCTGGAGGGCCTGAAGCTTTCTTT,CASSSGPGGPEAFF,TRBV5-6,NA,many,TRBJ1-1
TGTGCCAGCAGCCCTCGAGGGCTCCCGACAGATACGCAGTATTTT,CASSPRGLPTDTQYF,TRBV6-5,NA,NA,TRBJ2-3
TGTGCCAGCAGAATGACAGGCCTCACTGAAGCTTTCTTT,CASRMTGLTEAFF,TRBV6-1,NA,NA,TRBJ1-1
TGTGCCAGCACCCCAGGTGCTAACTATGGCTACACCTTC,CASTPGANYGYTF,TRBV21-1,NA,NA,TRBJ1-2
TGCAGCGGGGCCGGACTAGCGGGGGGGCAAGGGACCCAGTACTTC,CSGAGLAGGQGTQYF,TRBV29-1,TRBD2,NA,TRBJ2-5
TGTGCCAGCAGACGACAGGAGTATGGCTACGAGCAGTACTTC,CASRRQEYGYEQYF,TRBV2,NA,NA,TRBJ2-7
TGTGCCAGTAGTAGTATAGCTGTTTCCTACAATGAGCAGTTCTTC,CASSSIAVSYNEQFF,TRBV19,NA,NA,TRBJ2-1
TGTGCCATCAGTAGGGACACCAACTATGGCTACACCTTC,CAISRDTNYGYTF,TRBV10-3,NA,once,TRBJ1-2
TGTGCCAGCAGCTCCACGAGTGGGGGCTGGACAGATACGCAGTATTTT,CASSSTSGGWTDTQYF,TRBV9,NA,NA,TRBJ2-3
TGTGCCAGCAGTCTGGACAGGGGGCAGGCAGATACGCAGTATTTT,CASSLDRGQADTQYF,TRBV27,TRBD1,NA,TRBJ2-3
TGTGCCAGCAGCCAAGAAGTACTGCGCAACACTGAAGCTTTCTTT,CASSQEVLRNTEAFF,TRBV14,NA,NA,TRBJ1-1
TGTGCCAGCTCCCGCGGACAGGGAGATCAGCCCCAGCATTTT,CASSRGQGDQPQHF,TRBV18,TRBD1,NA,TRBJ1-5
TGTGCCAGCAGCGGGACAGTTGAGTATGAGCAGTACTTC,CASSGTVEYEQYF,TRBV7-9,TRBD1,once,TRBJ2-7
TGCGCCAGCAGCCAATTGGGGCTGAGCTATGGCTACACCTTC,CASSQLGLSYGYTF,TRBV4-3,NA,NA,TRBJ1-2
TGTGCCAGCAGTACGGACGGACTGAGGAATCAGCCCCAGCATTTT,CASSTDGLRNQPQHF,TRBV6-1,NA,once,TRBJ1-5
TGTGCCAGCAGTCCGGTTTGGGGGACAGGAGACCGCGAGCAGTACTTC,CASSPVWGTGDREQYF,TRBV2,TRBD1,NA,TRBJ2-7
TGCGCCAGCAGCTTGAGGCCAGGGGGAGGCGAGCAGTACTTC,CASSLRPGGGEQYF,TRBV5-1,NA,NA,TRBJ2-7
TGTGCCAGCAGTTACCCTCCCAGTCAAGTCTCCTATAATTCACCCCTCCACTTT,CASSYPPSQVSYNSPLHF,TRBV6-7,NA,NA,TRBJ1-6
TGTGCCGGAAAAGACAGGGGTCAGCCCCAGCATTTT,CAGKDRGQPQHF,TRBV28,TRBD1,NA,TRBJ1-5
TGTGCCAGTAGTACTTCGGGACAGGGGGCTACTGAAGCTTTCTTT,CASSTSGQGATEAFF,TRBV19,TRBD1,NA,TRBJ1-1
TGTGCCAGCAGGGGGACTAGCGGGAGAAACGGGGAGCTGTTTTTT,CASRGTSGRNGELFF,TRBV28,TRBD2,NA,TRBJ2-2
TGTGCCAGCAGCAAAGAAGAGACAGGGGGATCTGGGTCCTACAATGAGCAGTTCTTC,CASSKEETGGSGSYNEQFF,TRBV9,TRBD1,NA,TRBJ2-1
TGTGCCAGTAGCCGGACAGGGAACCGTGTATCTGGGGCCAACGTCCTGACTTTC,CASSRTGNRVSGANVLTF,TRBV19,TRBD1,few,TRBJ2-6
TGTGCCAGCCGGAAACAGGGGATCAATCAGCCCCAGCATTTT,CASRKQGINQPQHF,TRBV2,TRBD1,few,TRBJ1-5
TGTGCCAGCAGGACCTACAGGACCGGGGCCAACGTCCTGACTTTC,CASRTYRTGANVLTF,TRBV2,NA,few,TRBJ2-6
TGTGCCATCAGGAGGGAGGGAACCGGGGAGCTGTTTTTT,CAIRREGTGELFF,TRBV10-3,TRBD2,NA,TRBJ2-2
TGTGCCAGCAGTCTAGCGGGAGCTGGTTACAATGAGCAGTTCTTC,CASSLAGAGYNEQFF,TRBV28,TRBD2,NA,TRBJ2-1
TGTGCCAGCAGCTTGGCCATGGGGGGTAGCGGCTACACCTTC,CASSLAMGGSGYTF,TRBV5-8,NA,NA,TRBJ1-2
TGTGCCAGCAGTGAAGCTCCACACTACGAGCAGTACTTC,CASSEAPHYEQYF,TRBV6-1,NA,few,TRBJ2-7
TGTGCCAGCAGTCAGACAGTGAACACTGAAGCTTTCTTT,CASSQTVNTEAFF,TRBV6-1,NA,few,TRBJ1-1
TGTGCCAGCAGCCGCGGACTAGCGTCCACTAATGAGCAGTTCTTC,CASSRGLASTNEQFF,TRBV9,TRBD2,once,TRBJ2-1
TGTGCCAGTAGTAAAGACAGTACCTACGAGCAGTACTTC,CASSKDSTYEQYF,TRBV19,NA,NA,TRBJ2-7